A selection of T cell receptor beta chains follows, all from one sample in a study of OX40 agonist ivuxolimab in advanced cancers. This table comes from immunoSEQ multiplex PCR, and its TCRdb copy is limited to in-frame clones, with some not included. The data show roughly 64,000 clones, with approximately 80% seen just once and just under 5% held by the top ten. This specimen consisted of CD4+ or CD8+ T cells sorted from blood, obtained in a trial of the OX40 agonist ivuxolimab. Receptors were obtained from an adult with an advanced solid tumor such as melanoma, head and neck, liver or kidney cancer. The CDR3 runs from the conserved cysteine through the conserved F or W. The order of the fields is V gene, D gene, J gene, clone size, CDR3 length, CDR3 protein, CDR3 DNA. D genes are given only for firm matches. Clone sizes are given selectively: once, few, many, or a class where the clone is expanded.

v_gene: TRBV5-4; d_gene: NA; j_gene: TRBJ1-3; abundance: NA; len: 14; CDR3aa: CASSRQDSGNTIYF; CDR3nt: TGTGCCAGCAGCAGACAGGACTCTGGAAACACCATATATTTT
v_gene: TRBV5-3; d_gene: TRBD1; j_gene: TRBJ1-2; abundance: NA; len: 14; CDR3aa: CARIEQGANHGYTF; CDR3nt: TGTGCCAGAATCGAACAGGGGGCAAATCATGGCTACACCTTC
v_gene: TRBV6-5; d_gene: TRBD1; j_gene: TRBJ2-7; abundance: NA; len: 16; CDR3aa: CASSYSTGGASYEQYF; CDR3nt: TGTGCCAGCAGTTACTCCACAGGGGGCGCGTCCTACGAGCAGTACTTC
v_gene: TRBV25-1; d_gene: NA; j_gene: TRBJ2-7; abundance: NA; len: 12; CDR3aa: CASSDLGDEQYF; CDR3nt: TGTGCCAGCAGTGATTTAGGGGACGAGCAGTACTTC
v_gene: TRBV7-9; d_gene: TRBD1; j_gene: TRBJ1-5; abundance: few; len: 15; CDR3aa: CASSLGDSLKQPQHF; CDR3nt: TGTGCCAGCAGCTTAGGGGACAGCTTGAAACAGCCCCAGCATTTT
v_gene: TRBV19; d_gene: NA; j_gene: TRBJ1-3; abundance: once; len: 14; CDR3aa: CASTDEGSGNTIYF; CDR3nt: TGTGCCAGTACCGATGAGGGCTCTGGAAACACCATATATTTT
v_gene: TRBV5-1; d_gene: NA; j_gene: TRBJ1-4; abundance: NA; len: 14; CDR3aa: CASSLSGGAEKLFF; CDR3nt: TGCGCCAGCAGCTTGAGTGGGGGGGCTGAAAAACTGTTTTTT
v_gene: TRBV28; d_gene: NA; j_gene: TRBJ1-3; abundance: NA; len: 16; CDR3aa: CASSFGYGLSGNTIYF; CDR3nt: TGTGCCAGCAGTTTCGGTTATGGCCTCTCTGGAAACACCATATATTTT
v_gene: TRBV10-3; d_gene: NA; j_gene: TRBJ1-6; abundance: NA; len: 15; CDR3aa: CAISESQGPSNSVHF; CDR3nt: TGTGCCATCAGTGAGTCCCAGGGACCCTCGAATTCTGTCCACTTT
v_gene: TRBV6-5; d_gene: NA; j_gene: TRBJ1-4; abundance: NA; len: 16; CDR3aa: CASSYSRPPTNEKLFF; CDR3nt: TGTGCCAGCAGTTACTCTCGCCCCCCAACTAATGAAAAACTGTTTTTT
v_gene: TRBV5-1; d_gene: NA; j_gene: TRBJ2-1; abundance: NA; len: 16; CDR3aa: CASSLGAVPSYNEQFF; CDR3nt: TGCGCCAGCAGCTTGGGAGCGGTCCCCTCCTACAATGAGCAGTTCTTC
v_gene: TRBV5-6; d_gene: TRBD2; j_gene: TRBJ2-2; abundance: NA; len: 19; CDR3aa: CASSLEERTSASNTGELFF; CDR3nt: TGTGCCAGCAGTCTTGAAGAGCGGACTAGCGCCTCGAACACCGGGGAGCTGTTTTTT
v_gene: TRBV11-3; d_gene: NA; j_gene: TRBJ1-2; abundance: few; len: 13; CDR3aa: CASSSTDYYGYTF; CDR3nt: TGTGCCAGCAGCTCCACGGACTACTATGGCTACACCTTC
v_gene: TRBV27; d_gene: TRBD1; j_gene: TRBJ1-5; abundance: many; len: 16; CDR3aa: CASSLVRDRGRQPQHF; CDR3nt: TGTGCCAGCAGTTTAGTCCGAGACAGGGGCAGGCAGCCCCAGCATTTT
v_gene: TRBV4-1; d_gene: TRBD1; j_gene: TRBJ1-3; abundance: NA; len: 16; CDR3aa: CASSQVLDRAGNTIYF; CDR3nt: TGCGCCAGCAGCCAAGTCCTTGACAGGGCTGGAAACACCATATATTTT
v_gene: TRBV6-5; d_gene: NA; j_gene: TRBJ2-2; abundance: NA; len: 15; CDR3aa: CASSTSGTPSGELFF; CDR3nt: TGTGCCAGCAGTACTTCCGGGACTCCCTCCGGGGAGCTGTTTTTT
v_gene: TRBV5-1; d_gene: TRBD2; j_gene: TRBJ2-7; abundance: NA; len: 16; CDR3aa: CASSSWTSSNSYEQYF; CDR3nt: TGCGCCAGCAGCTCTTGGACTAGCAGCAACTCCTACGAGCAGTACTTC
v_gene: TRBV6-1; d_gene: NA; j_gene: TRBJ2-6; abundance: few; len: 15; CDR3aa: CASSEEDSGANVLTF; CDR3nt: TGTGCCAGCAGTGAAGAGGACTCTGGGGCCAACGTCCTGACTTTC
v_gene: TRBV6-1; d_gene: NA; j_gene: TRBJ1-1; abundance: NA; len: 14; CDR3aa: CASSVVRRDTEAFF; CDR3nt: TGTGCCAGCAGTGTAGTCCGCAGAGACACTGAAGCTTTCTTT
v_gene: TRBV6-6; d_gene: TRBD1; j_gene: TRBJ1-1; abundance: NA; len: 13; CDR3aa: CASNKQGGTEAFF; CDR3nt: TGTGCCAGCAATAAACAGGGGGGTACTGAAGCTTTCTTT
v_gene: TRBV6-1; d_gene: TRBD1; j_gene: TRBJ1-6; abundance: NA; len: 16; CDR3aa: CASSDGDRGFHSPLHF; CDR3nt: TGTGCCAGCAGTGATGGCGACAGGGGATTTCATTCACCCCTCCACTTT
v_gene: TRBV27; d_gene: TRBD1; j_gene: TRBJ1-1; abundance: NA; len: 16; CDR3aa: CASSDYRGGLNTEAFF; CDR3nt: TGTGCCAGCAGTGACTACAGGGGTGGTCTGAACACTGAAGCTTTCTTT
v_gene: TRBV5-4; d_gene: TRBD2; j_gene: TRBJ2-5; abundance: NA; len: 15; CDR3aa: CASSQAGGDQETQYF; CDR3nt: TGTGCCAGCAGCCAAGCGGGAGGGGACCAAGAGACCCAGTACTTC
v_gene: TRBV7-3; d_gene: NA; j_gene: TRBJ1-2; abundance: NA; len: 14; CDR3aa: CASSRGTVHYGYTF; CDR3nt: TGTGCCAGCAGTCGGGGGACGGTACACTATGGCTACACCTTC
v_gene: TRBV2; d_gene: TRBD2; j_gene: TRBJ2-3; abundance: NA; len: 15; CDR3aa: CASRLTSGSTDTQYF; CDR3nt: TGTGCCAGCAGACTGACTAGCGGAAGCACAGATACGCAGTATTTT
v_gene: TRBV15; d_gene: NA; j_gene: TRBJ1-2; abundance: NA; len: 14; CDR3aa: CATSEGISNYGYTF; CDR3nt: TGTGCCACCAGCGAGGGGATAAGTAACTATGGCTACACCTTC